This TCR beta chain was profiled in a study of T-cell reconstitution after alpha-beta-depleted transplantation in children. Overall study findings and caveats: A year post-transplant, T-cell counts and diversity derived mostly from newly produced T cells.

With regard to this clonotype: Its matching antigen is unknown.

Unique molecular identifiers tagged the TCRbeta library. A single record per CDR3 protein comes from TCRdb applying MiXCR to the PCR reads. The sample yields approximately 210,000 distinct CDR3 sequences, about a sixth seen once. With V trimmed by 4 bases and J by 2 bases, 8 bases remained unmatched. The CDR3 totals 16 residues. CDR1 is SGDLS, CDR2 YYNGEE, per germline. The sample in question was PBMCs, mostly from graft donor cells, obtained 360 days after TCRalphabeta/CD19-depleted stem cell transplant. V gene TRBV9 combines with J gene TRBJ1-3; 8 bases fit TRBD1. This TCR was sampled from a male patient between 2 and 10 years old who had a stem cell transplant for acute lymphoblastic leukemia, so the T cells may come from the graft donor. DNA of the CDR3: TGTGCCAGCAGCTCCAAAGAGACAGGGGCTGGAAACACCATATATTTT. Protein sequence: CASSSKETGAGNTIYF.